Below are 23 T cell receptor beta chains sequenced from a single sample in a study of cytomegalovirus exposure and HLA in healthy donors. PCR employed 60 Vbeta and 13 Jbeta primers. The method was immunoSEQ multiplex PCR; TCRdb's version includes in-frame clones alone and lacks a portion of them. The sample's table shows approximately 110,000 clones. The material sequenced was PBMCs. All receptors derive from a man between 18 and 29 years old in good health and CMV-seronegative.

The CDR3 nucleotides are TGTGCCAGCAGCGTAGAGGGGGCCGGTGGAAACACCATATATTTT. This sequence encodes CASSVEGAGGNTIYF. The chain carries TRBV9 and TRBJ1-3; TRBD1 matches 7 bases. The length of the CDR3 is 15 residues. V lost 0 bases and J lost 3; bases outside the gene matches: 3. CDR1 SGDLS and CDR2 YYNGEE come from the germline V gene.

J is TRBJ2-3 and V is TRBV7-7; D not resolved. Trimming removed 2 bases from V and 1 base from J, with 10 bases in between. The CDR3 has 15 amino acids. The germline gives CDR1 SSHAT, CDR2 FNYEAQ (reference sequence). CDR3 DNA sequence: TGTGCCAGCAGCTTATCCCTTCTAGGCACAGATACGCAGTATTTT. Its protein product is CASSLSLLGTDTQYF.

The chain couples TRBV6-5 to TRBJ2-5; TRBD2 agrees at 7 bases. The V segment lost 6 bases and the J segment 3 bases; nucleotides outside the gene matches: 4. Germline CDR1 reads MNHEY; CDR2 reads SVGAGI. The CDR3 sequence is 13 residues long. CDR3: CASSRTREETQYF. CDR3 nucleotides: TGTGCCAGCAGCAGGACTAGGGAAGAGACCCAGTACTTC.

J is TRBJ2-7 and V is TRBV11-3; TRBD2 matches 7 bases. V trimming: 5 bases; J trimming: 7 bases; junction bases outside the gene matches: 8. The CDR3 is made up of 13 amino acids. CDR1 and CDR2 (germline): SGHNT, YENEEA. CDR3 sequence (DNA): TGTGCCAGCAGCCGCGGGGGAGCGCGGGAGCAGTACTTC. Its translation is CASSRGGAREQYF.

In DNA form, the CDR3 reads TGCGCCAGCAGCCCCGTCGCTGCTGGCGGGCGCACAGATACGCAGTATTTT. Translated: CASSPVAAGGRTDTQYF. The J gene is TRBJ2-3, the V gene TRBV4-1; maybe TRBD2 (5 bases). CDR3 length: 17 amino acids. The germline CDR1 and CDR2 sequences are MGHRA and YSYEKL. The germline V and J ends were trimmed by 4 bases and 1 base, with 18 bases remaining between them.

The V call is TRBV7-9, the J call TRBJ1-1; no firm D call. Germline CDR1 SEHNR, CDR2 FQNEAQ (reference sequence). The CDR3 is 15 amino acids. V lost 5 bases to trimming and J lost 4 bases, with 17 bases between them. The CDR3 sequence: CASSPQRALGTEAFF. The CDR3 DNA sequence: TGTGCCAGCAGCCCCCAGAGGGCCTTGGGCACTGAAGCTTTCTTT.

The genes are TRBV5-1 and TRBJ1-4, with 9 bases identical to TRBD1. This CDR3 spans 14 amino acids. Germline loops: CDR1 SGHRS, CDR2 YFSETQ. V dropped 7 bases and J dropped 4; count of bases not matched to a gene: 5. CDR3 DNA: TGCGCCAGCCGCCCGGGACAGGGTAATGAAAAACTGTTTTTT. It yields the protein CASRPGQGNEKLFF.

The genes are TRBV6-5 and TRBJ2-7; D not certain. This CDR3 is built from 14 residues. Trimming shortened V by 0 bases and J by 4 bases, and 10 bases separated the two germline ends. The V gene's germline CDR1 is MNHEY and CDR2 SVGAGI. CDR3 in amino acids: CASSYSIGQYEQYF. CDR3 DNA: TGTGCCAGCAGTTACTCGATTGGGCAGTACGAGCAGTACTTC.

The CDR3 coding sequence is TGCGCCAGCAGCGAACAGGGGGCTGTGCGTTATGGCTACACCTTC. This encodes CASSEQGAVRYGYTF. This rearrangement joins TRBV5-1 to TRBJ1-2; TRBD1 agrees at 9 bases. V dropped 4 bases and J dropped 5; count of bases not matched to a gene: 9. Germline lookup yields CDR1 SGHRS and CDR2 YFSETQ. This CDR3 has 15 amino acids.

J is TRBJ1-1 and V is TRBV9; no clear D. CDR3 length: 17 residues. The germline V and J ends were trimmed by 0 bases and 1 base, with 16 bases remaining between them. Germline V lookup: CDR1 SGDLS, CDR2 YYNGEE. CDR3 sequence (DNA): TGTGCCAGCAGCGTAGTGAGCGGGAGGTCGCCGAACACTGAAGCTTTCTTT. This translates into CASSVVSGRSPNTEAFF.

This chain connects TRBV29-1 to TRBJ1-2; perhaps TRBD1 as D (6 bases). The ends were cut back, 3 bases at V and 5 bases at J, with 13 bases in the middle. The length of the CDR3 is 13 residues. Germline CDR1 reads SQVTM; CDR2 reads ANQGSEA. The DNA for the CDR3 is TGCAGCGTTGATTACAGGGCCTCGTATGGCTACACCTTC. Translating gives CSVDYRASYGYTF.

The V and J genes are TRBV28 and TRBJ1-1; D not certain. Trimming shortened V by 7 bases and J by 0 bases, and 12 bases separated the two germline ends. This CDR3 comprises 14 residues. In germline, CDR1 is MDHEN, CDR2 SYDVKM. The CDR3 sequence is CASTPPVLNTEAFF. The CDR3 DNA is TGTGCCAGCACCCCACCAGTTTTGAACACTGAAGCTTTCTTT.

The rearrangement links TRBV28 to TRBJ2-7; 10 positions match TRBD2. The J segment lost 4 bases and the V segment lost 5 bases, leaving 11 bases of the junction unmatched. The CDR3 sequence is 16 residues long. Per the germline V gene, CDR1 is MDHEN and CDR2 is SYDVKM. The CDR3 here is CASSRPLAGTRYEQYF. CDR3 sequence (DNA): TGTGCCAGCAGTAGGCCACTAGCGGGAACCAGGTACGAGCAGTACTTC.

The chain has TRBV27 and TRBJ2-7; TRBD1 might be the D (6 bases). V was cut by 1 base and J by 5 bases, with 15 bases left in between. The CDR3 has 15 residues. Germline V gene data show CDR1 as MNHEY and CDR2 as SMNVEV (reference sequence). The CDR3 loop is CASSLWAGDDHEQYF. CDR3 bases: TGTGCCAGCAGTTTATGGGCAGGGGACGACCACGAGCAGTACTTC.

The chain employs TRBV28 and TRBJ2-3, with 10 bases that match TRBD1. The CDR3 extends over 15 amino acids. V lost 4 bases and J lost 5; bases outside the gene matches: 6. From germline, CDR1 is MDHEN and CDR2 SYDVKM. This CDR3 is CASSSPGQGIDTQYF. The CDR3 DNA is TGTGCCAGCAGTTCTCCGGGACAGGGGATAGATACGCAGTATTTT.

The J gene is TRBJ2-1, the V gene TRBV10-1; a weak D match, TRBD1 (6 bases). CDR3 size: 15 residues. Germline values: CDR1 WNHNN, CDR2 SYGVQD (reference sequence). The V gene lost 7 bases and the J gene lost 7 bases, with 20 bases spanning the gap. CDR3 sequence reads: CASTRDQGGSNEQFF. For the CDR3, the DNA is TGCGCCAGCACGAGGGACCAAGGGGGTAGTAATGAGCAGTTCTTC.

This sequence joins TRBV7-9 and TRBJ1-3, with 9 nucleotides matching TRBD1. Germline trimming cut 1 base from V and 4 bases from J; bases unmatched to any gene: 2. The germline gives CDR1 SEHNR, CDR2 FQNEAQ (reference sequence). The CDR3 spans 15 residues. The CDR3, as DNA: TGTGCCAGCAGCTTAGACAGGGGGCACGGAAACACCATATATTTT. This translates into CASSLDRGHGNTIYF.

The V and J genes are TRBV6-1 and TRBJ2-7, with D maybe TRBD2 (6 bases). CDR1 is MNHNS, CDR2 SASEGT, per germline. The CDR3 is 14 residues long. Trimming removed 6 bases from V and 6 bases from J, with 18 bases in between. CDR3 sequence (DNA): TGTGCCAGCAGCTGGGGGGTCGGCTCGATCGAGCAGTACTTC. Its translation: CASSWGVGSIEQYF.

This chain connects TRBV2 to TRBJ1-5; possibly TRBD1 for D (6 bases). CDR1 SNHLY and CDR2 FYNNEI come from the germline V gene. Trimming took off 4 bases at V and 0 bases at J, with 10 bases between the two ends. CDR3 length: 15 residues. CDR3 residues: CASSGTANSNQPQHF. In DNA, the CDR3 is TGTGCCAGCAGTGGGACAGCCAATAGCAATCAGCCCCAGCATTTT. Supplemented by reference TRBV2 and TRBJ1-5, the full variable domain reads EPEVTQTPSHQVTQMGQEVILRCVPISNHLYFYWYRQILGQKVEFLVSFYNNEISEKSEIFDDQFSVERPDGSNFTLKIRSTKLEDSAMYFCASSGTANSNQPQHFGDGTRLSIL.

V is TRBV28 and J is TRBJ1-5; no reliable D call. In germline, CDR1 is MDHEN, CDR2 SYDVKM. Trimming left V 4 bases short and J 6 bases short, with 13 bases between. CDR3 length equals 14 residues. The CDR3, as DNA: TGTGCCAGCAGTTCCCCTGGGGAGGGTCAGCCCCAGCATTTT. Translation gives CASSSPGEGQPQHF.

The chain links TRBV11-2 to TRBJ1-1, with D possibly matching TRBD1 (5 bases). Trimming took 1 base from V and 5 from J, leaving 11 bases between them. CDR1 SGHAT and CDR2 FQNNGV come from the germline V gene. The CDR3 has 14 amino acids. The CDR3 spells CASSLGLGGTEAFF. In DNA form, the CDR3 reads TGTGCCAGCAGCTTAGGTTTGGGGGGGACTGAAGCTTTCTTT.

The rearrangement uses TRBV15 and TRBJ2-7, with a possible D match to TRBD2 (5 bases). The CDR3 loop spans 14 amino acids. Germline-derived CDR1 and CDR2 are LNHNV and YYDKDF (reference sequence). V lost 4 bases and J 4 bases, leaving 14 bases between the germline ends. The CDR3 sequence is CATSTRTAPYEQYF. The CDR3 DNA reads TGTGCCACCAGCACCCGGACTGCCCCTTACGAGCAGTACTTC.

The CDR3 region has the DNA TGTGCCAGCAGCGTAATCCCTAGCGGGGGTAGCTCCTACAATGAGCAGTTCTTC. Its translation is CASSVIPSGGSSYNEQFF. This sequence joins TRBV9 and TRBJ2-1, with 10 bases fitting TRBD2. V lost 1 base, J lost 0 bases, and 7 bases stayed unmatched. Germline V CDR1 and CDR2: SGDLS, YYNGEE. The length of the CDR3 is 18 residues.